The 21 T cell receptor beta chains below were found in one sample sequenced in a study of persistence of HIV-infected CD4 T cells. The immunoSEQ assay was version 4, run in survey mode. Only in-frame clones appear in the TCRdb table, and some are missing; sequencing was by immunoSEQ multiplex PCR. The sample holds over 25,000 clones; approximately 80% are singletons and the top ten take 0.7% to 0.95%. Stimulation used 9 to 10 ug/mL lysate from CMV-infected fibroblasts. CD40L/CD69 double-negative CD45RO-high memory CD4+ T cells were collected. Their antigens remain unidentified. This material consisted of CD4+ T cells sorted from PBMCs after approximately 20-hour stimulation, taken from a patient who received antiretroviral therapy. These TCRs come from an adult man with HIV who was CMV-seropositive.

This chain connects TRBV4-1 to TRBJ2-7, with 8 bases lining up with TRBD1. CDR1 is MGHRA, CDR2 YSYEKL, per germline. The ends lost 0 bases at V and 4 bases at J; junction bases unmatched: 11. This CDR3 region has 17 residues. CDR3 coding DNA: TGCGCCAGCAGCCAAGATCGGCAGGGGGCATTCTCTTACGAGCAGTACTTC. Translation: CASSQDRQGAFSYEQYF.

The V and J genes are TRBV4-1 and TRBJ1-4; 7 bases align to TRBD1. Trimming at V came to 3 bases and at J to 8 bases, leaving 12 bases not matched to a gene. Germline CDR1 is MGHRA and CDR2 is YSYEKL. The CDR3 has 16 amino acids. CDR3: CASSQAGTVGGEKLFF. CDR3 bases: TGCGCCAGCAGCCAGGCCGGGACAGTAGGGGGGGAAAAACTGTTTTTT.

The rearrangement links TRBV28 to TRBJ1-4; D is unresolved. CDR1 is MDHEN and CDR2 is SYDVKM in the germline V gene. V was trimmed by 2 bases and J by 10 bases, leaving 11 bases between them. CDR3 length equals 13 residues. The CDR3 region is CASSLGNKGKLFF. CDR3 DNA sequence: TGTGCCAGCAGTTTAGGAAACAAGGGAAAACTGTTTTTT.

V gene TRBV5-1 combines with J gene TRBJ2-3, with D possibly TRBD2 on 6 matching bases. This CDR3 region has 15 residues. The V gene lost 4 bases and the J gene lost 3 bases, with 15 bases spanning the gap. The germline V gene has CDR1 SGHRS and CDR2 YFSETQ. CDR3 bases: TGCGCCAGCAGCACCGTCGGAGGGAGGACAGATACGCAGTATTTT. Its translation: CASSTVGGRTDTQYF.

The chain joins TRBV19 to TRBJ2-7; D unresolved. Germline CDR1 reads LNHDA; CDR2 reads SQIVND (reference sequence). CDR3 length equals 14 residues. V was pared by 4 bases and J by 2 bases, with 12 bases between. The CDR3 is CASSKIRPPYEQYF. CDR3 bases: TGTGCCAGTAGTAAAATCCGTCCTCCCTACGAGCAGTACTTC.

The chain employs TRBV29-1 and TRBJ2-7; TRBD2 matches 8 bases. CDR1 and CDR2 from the germline V gene are SQVTM and ANQGSEA. With 4 bases clipped from V and 2 bases from J, the junction kept 10 bases outside the gene matches. The CDR3 is made up of 15 amino acids. The CDR3 bases are TGCAGCGTTGTGGGGGCGCCGGGAGGGACCTACGAGCAGTACTTC. As protein: CSVVGAPGGTYEQYF.

This clone appeared a single time. The genes are TRBV25-1 and TRBJ1-4, with 8 positions matching TRBD1. The ends lost 6 bases at V and 8 bases at J; junction bases unmatched: 8. Germline CDR1 is MGHDK and CDR2 is SYGVNS. CDR3 length: 14 amino acids. The CDR3 reads CASSAGGGFEKLFF. CDR3 in DNA: TGTGCCAGCAGCGCAGGGGGCGGTTTCGAAAAACTGTTTTTT.

A word on this clone: At one of its ends the junction is not consistent with the germline gene, which may arise from a read error. V and J are TRBV6-2 or TRBV6-3 and TRBJ2-2; D uncertain. CDR3 length: 12 amino acids. The germline CDR1 and CDR2 sequences are MNHEY and SVGEGT. Written as DNA, the CDR3 is TGTGCCAGCAGTTATCAGGTCTGGGATCCACTTTTT. Protein sequence: CASSYQVWDPLF.

On this clone itself: Germline and junction disagree at one end, which may indicate a read error. The chain carries TRBV6-1 and TRBJ2-7; TRBD1 agrees at 8 bases. The CDR3 sequence is 15 residues long. CDR1 MNHNS and CDR2 SASEGT come from the germline V gene. CDR3 protein: CASSEGTGPRGEQYF. The CDR3 nucleotides read TGTGCCAGCAGCGAAGGGACAGGCCCAAGGGGCGAGCAGTACTTC.

This chain links TRBV5-1 with TRBJ2-3, with 9 bases lining up with TRBD2. J lost 6 bases, V lost 5 bases, and 10 bases had no gene match. This CDR3 has 15 residues. The germline V gene has CDR1 SGHRS and CDR2 YFSETQ. CDR3: CASSSLAGQRDTQYF. The CDR3 nucleotides are TGCGCCAGCAGTTCCCTAGCGGGGCAAAGGGATACGCAGTATTTT.

This chain joins TRBV19 and TRBJ1-5, with a weak D call TRBD1 (5 bases). V gave up 3 bases and J gave up 7 bases, with 13 bases separating them. The germline CDR1 and CDR2 sequences are LNHDA and SQIVND (reference sequence). The CDR3 consists of 14 residues. CDR3 sequence (DNA): TGTGCCAGTAGTATCGGGGGGGGAGGGCAGCCCCAGCATTTT. It translates to CASSIGGGGQPQHF.

V gene TRBV6-4 combines with J gene TRBJ2-1; 7 bases fit TRBD1. Germline CDR1 and CDR2: MRHNA and SNTAGT. Trimming at V came to 2 bases and at J to 16 bases, leaving 8 bases not matched to a gene. This CDR3 region has 12 residues. DNA of the CDR3: TGTGCCAGCAGTGACAGGCAGGGGGATACTTTCTTC. It is translated as CASSDRQGDTFF.

The CDR3 nucleotides read TGTGCCATCAGTGAGCCGGCGGTGAGCTCCTACGAGCAGTACTTC. Its translation: CAISEPAVSSYEQYF. The gene calls are TRBV10-3 and TRBJ2-7; no reliable D call. Trimming left V 2 bases short and J 0 bases short, with 11 bases between. CDR1 ENHRY and CDR2 SYGVKD come from the germline V gene. The CDR3 loop spans 15 amino acids.

The chain combines TRBV27 with TRBJ1-4; TRBD1 matches at 7 bases. The CDR3 sequence is 15 residues long. V was pared by 4 bases and J by 7 bases, with 9 bases of the junction left unmatched. CDR1 MNHEY and CDR2 SMNVEV come from the germline V gene (reference sequence). In DNA form, the CDR3 reads TGTGCCAGCAGTTCCCCGGGACAGCCTAGTGAAAAACTGTTTTTT. This sequence encodes CASSSPGQPSEKLFF.

This clone was seen a single time. The rearrangement links TRBV6-4 to TRBJ1-1, with D possibly TRBD1 on 5 matching bases. This CDR3 contains 13 residues. V was shortened by 5 bases and J by 4 bases, with 11 bases between the two germline ends. Germline V gene lookup returns CDR1 MRHNA and CDR2 SNTAGT. The CDR3, as DNA: TGTGCCAGCAGTTTACAGGAGGGCACTGAAGCTTTCTTT. It translates to CASSLQEGTEAFF.

The chain carries TRBV19 and TRBJ1-2; perhaps TRBD1 as D (5 bases). With 5 bases removed from V and 4 bases from J, the gap between germline ends came to 14 bases. Germline V gene data show CDR1 as LNHDA and CDR2 as SQIVND (reference sequence). The CDR3 spans 14 residues. For the CDR3, the DNA is TGTGCCAGTAGTTCCCAGCCCGGGACCTATGGCTACACCTTC. It translates to CASSSQPGTYGYTF.

The rearrangement uses TRBV30 and TRBJ2-5; D gene ambiguous. The CDR3 runs 12 residues. Germline V gives CDR1 GTSNPN, CDR2 SVGIG (reference sequence). The chain's CDR3 is CAKVVYQETQYF. CDR3 bases: TGTGCTAAAGTCGTGTACCAAGAGACCCAGTACTTC.

This clone has a handful of counts. This chain joins TRBV12-3 or TRBV12-4 and TRBJ1-5; D not certain. The CDR3 loop spans 12 amino acids. The germline V and J ends were trimmed by 6 bases and 6 bases, with 9 bases remaining between them. The CDR3 nucleotides are TGTGCCAGCAGGAAGGGTTTTCAGCCCCAGCATTTT. Protein product: CASRKGFQPQHF.

The chain carries TRBV6-5 and TRBJ1-5; TRBD1 aligns across 7 bases. CDR1 and CDR2 (germline): MNHEY, SVGAGI. J was trimmed by 15 bases and V by 5 bases; bases with no gene match: 7. CDR3 length: 11 amino acids. CDR3 amino acids: CASSTTGAGHF. CDR3 nucleotide sequence: TGTGCCAGCAGTACTACAGGGGCCGGGCATTTT.

This clone was recorded only once. The chain links TRBV15 to TRBJ1-5; D remains ambiguous. Per the germline V gene, CDR1 is LNHNV and CDR2 is YYDKDF (reference sequence). Trimming removed 0 bases at V and 0 bases at J, with 6 bases between. The CDR3 sequence is 15 residues long. DNA of the CDR3: TGTGCCACCAGCAGAGATATGGGTAGCAATCAGCCCCAGCATTTT. Protein product: CATSRDMGSNQPQHF.

The CDR3 reads CASSLNRGRGEKLFF. The CDR3 coding sequence is TGTGCCAGCAGCTTGAACAGGGGGCGCGGTGAAAAACTGTTTTTT. This chain links TRBV5-6 with TRBJ1-4; 9 bases match TRBD1. This CDR3 has 15 amino acids. J was trimmed by 7 bases and V by 1 base; bases with no gene match: 5. The V gene's germline CDR1 is SGHDT and CDR2 YYEEEE.